Below are 21 T cell receptor beta chains sequenced from a single sample in a study of human T cells and chemical hapten exposure. From the RACE reads, TCRdb called clonotypes with MiXCR, one entry per CDR3 protein. Among approximately 350,000 distinct CDR3 sequences, about 6% were seen once, and the ten largest hold 4.5% to 6%. Time point specified: patch test 2, 6 weeks after DPC sensitization. Treatment in this sample: therapeutic diphenylcyclopropenone sensitization with weekly scalp DPC. Here the sequenced sample was whole blood, taken in connection with sensitization to the hapten diphenylcyclopropenone (DPC). Receptor source: a woman between 18 and 29 years old with alopecia areata. Some clones in this sample may be carry-over from other donors' samples.

This clonotype was found many times. The chain carries TRBV4-3 and TRBJ2-2; 9 nucleotides match TRBD2. Per germline, CDR1 LGHNA and CDR2 YSLEER. This CDR3 region has 19 residues. V lost 0 bases, J lost 5 bases, and 13 bases stayed unmatched. The CDR3 DNA is TGCGCCAGCAGCCAAGATAGGCTAGCGGGGTTGAAGAGGACCGGGGAGCTGTTTTTT. This sequence encodes CASSQDRLAGLKRTGELFF.

This clonotype was seen repeatedly, ten times or more. The J gene is TRBJ2-3, the V gene TRBV29-1; D gene uncertain. This CDR3 spans 16 amino acids. Trimming shortened V by 4 bases and J by 6 bases, and 23 bases separated the two germline ends. Germline lookup yields CDR1 SQVTM and CDR2 ANQGSEA. CDR3 bases: TGCAGCGTTGCCGGGCAGTGGGTCGGGCAGTCGGATACGCAGTATTTT. Amino acid sequence: CSVAGQWVGQSDTQYF.

The rearrangement uses TRBV4-3 and TRBJ1-1, with 9 bases aligning to TRBD1. The CDR3 is 16 amino acids. CDR1 is LGHNA and CDR2 is YSLEER in the germline V gene. V lost 1 base and J lost 6; bases outside the gene matches: 9. CDR3 bases: TGCGCCAGCAGCCAAGGGACAGGGGCTCGGAGCGCTGAAGCTTTCTTT. Protein: CASSQGTGARSAEAFF.

This clonotype has ten or more counts. This sequence joins TRBV7-3 and TRBJ2-6; TRBD1 matches 9 bases. CDR3 length: 24 amino acids. Germline CDR1 and CDR2: SGHTA and FQGTGA. After removal of 4 bases from V and 1 base from J, the junction contained 26 bases not matched to a gene. The CDR3 sequence is CASSSSRGQGINRIKPSGANVLTF. Written as DNA, the CDR3 is TGTGCCAGCAGCTCTAGTAGGGGACAGGGCATTAACCGAATTAAACCATCTGGGGCCAACGTCCTGACTTTC. The full variable domain, rest sourced from reference TRBV7-3 and TRBJ2-6, is GAGVSQTPSNKVTEKGKYVELRCDPISGHTALYWYRQSLGQGPEFLIYFQGTGAADDSGLPNDRFFAVRPEGSVSTLKIQRTERGDSAVYLCASSSSRGQGINRIKPSGANVLTFGAGSRLTVL.

This clonotype was seen a few times. The chain carries TRBV4-2 and TRBJ1-4, with TRBD1 matching 7 bases. The CDR3 totals 15 residues. Germline CDR1 is LGHNA and CDR2 is YNFKEQ. V lost 5 bases, J lost 5 bases, and 8 bases stayed unmatched. DNA for the CDR3: TGTGCCAGCAGCAGCGGACAGGCGGACAATGAAAAACTGTTTTTT. It is translated as CASSSGQADNEKLFF.

This chain uses TRBV6-2 or TRBV6-3 with TRBJ1-5, with D possibly matching TRBD1 (5 bases). CDR3 length: 14 amino acids. In germline, CDR1 is MNHEY, CDR2 SVGEGT. The germline V and J ends were trimmed by 1 base and 4 bases, with 8 bases remaining between them. In nucleotides, the CDR3 is TGTGCCAGCAGTTACTGGGACGGGAATCAGCCCCAGCATTTT. Protein sequence: CASSYWDGNQPQHF.

This clonotype was recorded a few times. J is TRBJ1-3 and V is TRBV10-3; D uncertain. Germline lookup yields CDR1 ENHRY and CDR2 SYGVKD. V was trimmed by 8 bases and J by 1 base, leaving 6 bases between them. CDR3 length equals 12 residues. This CDR3 is CAIEGSGNTIYF. The CDR3 coding sequence is TGTGCCATCGAGGGATCTGGAAACACCATATATTTT.

This rearrangement joins TRBV6-2 or TRBV6-3 to TRBJ1-2; a possible D gene is TRBD1 (5 bases). This CDR3 is built from 15 residues. The germline V and J ends were trimmed by 0 bases and 8 bases, with 16 bases remaining between them. From germline, CDR1 is MNHEY and CDR2 SVGEGT. This CDR3 reads CASSYSILGEDGYTF. CDR3 bases: TGTGCCAGCAGTTACTCGATTCTAGGGGAGGACGGCTACACCTTC.

This clonotype was counted at least ten times. The CDR3 loop reads CASSAGRPYGYTF. The CDR3 DNA reads as TGTGCCAGCAGCGCCGGGAGGCCCTATGGCTACACCTTC. The chain employs TRBV7-2 and TRBJ1-2, with no clear D. V gave up 5 bases and J gave up 4 bases, with 11 bases separating them. This CDR3 comprises 13 residues. CDR1 SGHTA and CDR2 FQGNSA come from the germline V gene.

This clonotype came up many times. The rearrangement uses TRBV2 and TRBJ1-1, with 7 bases identical to TRBD1. The CDR3 sequence is 14 residues long. Unmatched junction bases numbered 9, after V lost 7 bases and J lost 4 bases. Germline loops: CDR1 SNHLY, CDR2 FYNNEI. In nucleotides, the CDR3 is TGTGCCAGCACGGGACAGCCATCCGGCACTGAAGCTTTCTTT. Translating gives CASTGQPSGTEAFF. Full variable domain (rest looked up from reference TRBV2 and TRBJ1-1): EPEVTQTPSHQVTQMGQEVILRCVPISNHLYFYWYRQILGQKVEFLVSFYNNEISEKSEIFDDQFSVERPDGSNFTLKIRSTKLEDSAMYFCASTGQPSGTEAFFGQGTRLTVV.

This clonotype was detected only a few times. The CDR3 protein is CASSDHTGGNNEQFF. CDR3 coding DNA: TGTGCCAGCAGTGATCATACGGGGGGCAACAATGAGCAGTTCTTC. The chain uses TRBV6-4 and TRBJ2-1; a weak D match, TRBD2 (7 bases). The V end was cut by 3 bases, the J end by 5 bases, with 14 bases between. Germline V gives CDR1 MRHNA, CDR2 SNTAGT. This CDR3 contains 15 residues.

This clonotype was recorded at least ten times. The chain has TRBV29-1 and TRBJ1-1; 7 bases are shared with TRBD1. This CDR3 comprises 13 residues. Germline values: CDR1 SQVTM, CDR2 ANQGSEA. V shed 6 bases, J shed 2 bases, and the junction held 6 bases outside the gene matches. The CDR3 loop is CSVGTGVNTEAFF. CDR3 nucleotide sequence: TGCAGCGTAGGAACAGGGGTAAACACTGAAGCTTTCTTT. Full variable domain (remainder filled in from reference TRBV29-1 and TRBJ1-1): SAVISQKPSRDICQRGTSLTIQCQVDSQVTMMFWYRQQPGQSLTLIATANQGSEATYESGFVIDKFPISRPNLTFSTLTVSNMSPEDSSIYLCSVGTGVNTEAFFGQGTRLTVV.

This clonotype was detected only a few times. The chain recombines TRBV20-1 with TRBJ1-3, with D maybe TRBD1 (5 bases). Trimming removed 5 bases from V and 7 bases from J, with 9 bases in between. The CDR3 length is 11 residues. From germline, CDR1 is DFQATT and CDR2 SNEGSKA (reference sequence). CDR3 DNA sequence: TGCAGTGCTCGGCAGGGCAACACCATATATTTT. As protein: CSARQGNTIYF.

This clonotype was detected many times. V usage is TRBV10-3 and J usage is TRBJ2-3; TRBD1 aligns across 12 bases. The CDR3 runs to 14 residues. The V gene's germline CDR1 is ENHRY and CDR2 SYGVKD. The V gene end was trimmed by 6 bases and the J gene end by 3 bases; junction bases not matched to a gene: 1. The CDR3 is CAIRGQGATDTQYF. Written as DNA, the CDR3 is TGTGCCATCAGGGGACAGGGGGCAACAGATACGCAGTATTTT.

The genes are TRBV7-9 and TRBJ1-4, with 10 bases identical to TRBD1. The length of the CDR3 is 19 residues. Germline CDR1 is SEHNR and CDR2 is FQNEAQ (reference sequence). After removal of 6 bases from V and 7 bases from J, the junction contained 20 bases not matched to a gene. The CDR3 region is CASRNWDRGSGYRGEKLFF. CDR3 DNA: TGTGCCAGCAGAAATTGGGACAGGGGAAGCGGATATAGGGGTGAAAAACTGTTTTTT. Full variable domain (outside the CDR3, taken from reference TRBV7-9 and TRBJ1-4): DTGVSQNPRHKITKRGQNVTFRCDPISEHNRLYWYRQTLGQGPEFLTYFQNEAQLEKSRLLSDRFSAERPKGSFSTLEIQRTEQGDSAMYLCASRNWDRGSGYRGEKLFFGSGTQLSVL.

This chain's CDR3 is CASSPWTDYNEQFF. The CDR3 nucleotides read TGTGCCAGCAGTCCTTGGACGGATTACAATGAGCAGTTCTTC. This chain joins TRBV7-2 and TRBJ2-1; D call uncertain. Trimming shortened V by 6 bases and J by 4 bases, and 13 bases separated the two germline ends. Germline CDR1 SGHTA, CDR2 FQGNSA. The CDR3 covers 14 residues.

The chain employs TRBV25-1 and TRBJ1-4, with D unclear. V was cut by 7 bases and J by 8 bases, with 14 bases left in between. Germline V gene data show CDR1 as MGHDK and CDR2 as SYGVNS. The CDR3 loop spans 13 amino acids. The CDR3 DNA sequence: TGTGCCAGCATGGGAACCGCTGGGGAAAAACTGTTTTTT. This encodes CASMGTAGEKLFF.

The sample holds many counts of this clonotype. J is TRBJ1-6 and V is TRBV20-1, with unresolved D. CDR1 and CDR2 from the germline V gene are DFQATT and SNEGSKA (reference sequence). V dropped 0 bases and J dropped 8 bases, with 14 bases sitting between them. CDR3 size: 15 residues. CDR3 DNA sequence: TGCAGTGCTAGAGATCTCGGAGGGTCGGATTCACCCCTCCACTTT. Its translation is CSARDLGGSDSPLHF.

In this sample, this clonotype turned up a few times. The chain couples TRBV28 to TRBJ1-2; D not resolved. The CDR3 has 11 amino acids. Germline CDR1 is MDHEN and CDR2 is SYDVKM. V was trimmed by 3 bases and J by 8 bases, leaving 7 bases between them. The CDR3 loop is CASSFSGGYTF. CDR3 coding DNA: TGTGCCAGCAGTTTCTCGGGGGGCTACACCTTC.

The chain uses TRBV6-5 and TRBJ2-1; D is ambiguous. The CDR3 spans 13 residues. Germline V gene data show CDR1 as MNHEY and CDR2 as SVGAGI. The V gene lost 5 bases and the J gene lost 6 bases, with 11 bases spanning the gap. The DNA of the CDR3 is TGTGCCAGCAGTACCCTTAAGCCCAATGAGCAGTTCTTC. This sequence encodes CASSTLKPNEQFF.

This clonotype was seen repeatedly, ten times or more. This chain connects TRBV5-1 to TRBJ2-5; the match to TRBD2 covers 12 bases. The CDR3 totals 18 residues. Losses at the gene ends were 4 bases for V and 2 bases for J; bases not matched to a gene: 12. The germline CDR1 and CDR2 sequences are SGHRS and YFSETQ. The DNA for the CDR3 is TGCGCCAGCAGCAAGGGACTAGCGGGTCCGGCGGAACAAGAGACCCAGTACTTC. Encoded protein: CASSKGLAGPAEQETQYF.